Following are 3 T cell receptor beta chains from one sample sequenced in a study of T cell responses to AZD1222 COVID-19 vaccine (dated by TCRdb to the early 2020s). The method was the immunoSEQ multiplex PCR assay. TCRdb holds this immuneACCESS table with in-frame rearrangements only. Some clones are missing; in checked studies, unresolved V genes explain under half, and the rest has no known cause. This sample has over 110,000 clones in its table, and roughly 93% of those were observed once. The top ten hold about a tenth of the sample. The time point label corresponds to: about 28 days (+/-7) after the second vaccine dose. The sequences come from peripheral blood, collected 28 days after the second AZD1222 dose. The source of these receptors is an adult who received the AZD1222 COVID-19 vaccine.

The chain recombines TRBV19 with TRBJ2-1; D remains ambiguous. CDR3 length: 11 residues. The V gene lost 6 bases and the J gene lost 8 bases, with 8 bases spanning the gap. Germline loops: CDR1 LNHDA, CDR2 SQIVND (reference sequence). The CDR3 coding sequence is TGTGCCAGTAGCGCGGCGGATGAGCAGTTCTTC. Its translation is CASSAADEQFF.

The CDR3 is CASSVGAGSQETQYF. Written as DNA, the CDR3 is TGTGCCAGCAGCGTAGGAGCGGGGTCTCAAGAGACCCAGTACTTC. The chain couples TRBV9 to TRBJ2-5, with 7 bases matching TRBD2. Looked up from germline, CDR1 is SGDLS and CDR2 is YYNGEE. J lost 2 bases, V lost 0 bases, and 4 bases had no gene match. The CDR3 extends over 15 amino acids.

V gene TRBV2 combines with J gene TRBJ1-5; the match to TRBD1 covers 7 bases. CDR3 length: 15 amino acids. Unmatched junction bases numbered 9, after V lost 6 bases and J lost 4 bases. Germline V gene lookup returns CDR1 SNHLY and CDR2 FYNNEI. The CDR3 DNA reads TGTGCCAGCAGCAGAGAAAAGGGGGCGAATCAGCCCCAGCATTTT. It specifies CASSREKGANQPQHF.